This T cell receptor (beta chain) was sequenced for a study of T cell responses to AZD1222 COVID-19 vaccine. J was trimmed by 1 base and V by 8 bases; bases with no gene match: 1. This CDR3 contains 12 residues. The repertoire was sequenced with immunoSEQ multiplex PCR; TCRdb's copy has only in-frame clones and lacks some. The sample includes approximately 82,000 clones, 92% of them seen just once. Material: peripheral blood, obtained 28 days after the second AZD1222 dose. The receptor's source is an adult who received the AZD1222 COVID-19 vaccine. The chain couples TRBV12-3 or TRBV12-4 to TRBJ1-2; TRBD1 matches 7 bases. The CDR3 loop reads CASGTDNYGYTF. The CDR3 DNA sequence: TGTGCCAGCGGGACAGATAACTATGGCTACACCTTC.